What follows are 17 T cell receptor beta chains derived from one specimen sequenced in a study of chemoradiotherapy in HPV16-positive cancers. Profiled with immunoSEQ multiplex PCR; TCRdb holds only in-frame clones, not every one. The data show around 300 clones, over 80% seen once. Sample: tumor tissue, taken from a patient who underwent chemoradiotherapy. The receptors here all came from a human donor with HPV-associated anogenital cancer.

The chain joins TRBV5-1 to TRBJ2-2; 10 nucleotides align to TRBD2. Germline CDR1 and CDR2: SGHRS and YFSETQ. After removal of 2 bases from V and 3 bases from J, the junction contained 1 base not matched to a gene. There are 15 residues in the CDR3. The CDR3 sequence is CASSFLAGDTGELFF. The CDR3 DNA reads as TGCGCCAGCAGCTTCCTAGCGGGGGACACCGGGGAGCTGTTTTTT.

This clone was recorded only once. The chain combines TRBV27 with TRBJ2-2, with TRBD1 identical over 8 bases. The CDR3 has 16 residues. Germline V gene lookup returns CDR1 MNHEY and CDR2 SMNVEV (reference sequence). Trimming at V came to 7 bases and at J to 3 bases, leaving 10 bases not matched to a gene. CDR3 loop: CASNFLSGGHTGELFF. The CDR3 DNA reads TGTGCCAGCAATTTCCTTTCAGGGGGCCACACCGGGGAGCTGTTTTTT.

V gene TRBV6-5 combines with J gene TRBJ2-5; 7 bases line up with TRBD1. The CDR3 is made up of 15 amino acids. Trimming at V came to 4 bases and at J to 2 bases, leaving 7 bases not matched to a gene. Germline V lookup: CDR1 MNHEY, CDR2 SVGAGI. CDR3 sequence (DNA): TGTGCCAGCAGTTGGGACAGATTCCAACAAGAGACCCAGTACTTC. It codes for CASSWDRFQQETQYF.

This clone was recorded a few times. CDR3 DNA sequence: TGCGCCAGCAGCTCTGACAGCTACTATGGCTACACCTTC. Residues: CASSSDSYYGYTF. The J gene is TRBJ1-2, the V gene TRBV5-1; D might be TRBD1 (5 bases). The V end was cut by 3 bases, the J end by 3 bases, with 9 bases between. In germline, CDR1 is SGHRS, CDR2 YFSETQ. The CDR3 runs to 13 residues.

CDR3 sequence: CASSPPDRSEQFF. CDR3 DNA: TGTGCCAGTAGTCCCCCAGACAGGTCTGAGCAGTTCTTC. This chain uses TRBV19 with TRBJ2-1; D possibly corresponds to TRBD1 (6 bases). Trimming stripped 5 bases from V and 9 bases from J, with 14 bases between. In germline, CDR1 is LNHDA, CDR2 SQIVND (reference sequence). The CDR3 runs to 13 residues. Looking up the rest from reference TRBV19 and TRBJ2-1 gives the full variable domain: DGGITQSPKYLFRKEGQNVTLSCEQNLNHDAMYWYRQDPGQGLRLIYYSQIVNDFQKGDIAEGYSVSREKKESFPLTVTSAQKNPTAFYLCASSPPDRSEQFFGPGTRLTVL.

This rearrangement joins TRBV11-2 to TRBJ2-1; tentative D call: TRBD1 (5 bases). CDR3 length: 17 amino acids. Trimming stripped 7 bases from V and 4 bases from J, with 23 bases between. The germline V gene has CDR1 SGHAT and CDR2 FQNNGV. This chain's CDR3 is CASTLPGAAPLYNEQFF. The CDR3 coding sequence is TGTGCCAGCACTCTTCCTGGGGCCGCCCCGCTTTACAATGAGCAGTTCTTC.

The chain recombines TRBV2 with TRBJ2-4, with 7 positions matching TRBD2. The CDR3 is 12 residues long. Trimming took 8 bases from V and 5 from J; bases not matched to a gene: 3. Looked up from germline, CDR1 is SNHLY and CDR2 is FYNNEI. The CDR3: CASQGGENIQYF. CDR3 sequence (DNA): TGTGCCAGCCAGGGAGGGGAAAACATTCAGTACTTC.

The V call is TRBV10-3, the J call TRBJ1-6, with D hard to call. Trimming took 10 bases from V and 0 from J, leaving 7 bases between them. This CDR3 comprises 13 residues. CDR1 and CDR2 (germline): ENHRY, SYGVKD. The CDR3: CATQSSYNSPLHF. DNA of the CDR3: TGTGCCACACAAAGCTCCTATAATTCACCCCTCCACTTT.

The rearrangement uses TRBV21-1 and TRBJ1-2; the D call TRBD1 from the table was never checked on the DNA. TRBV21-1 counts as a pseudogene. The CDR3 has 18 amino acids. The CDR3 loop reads CASSTVGRQGNKSYGYTF. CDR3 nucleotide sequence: TGTGCCAGCAGCACAGTCGGCCGCCAGGGAAATAAGTCCTATGGCTACACCTTC.

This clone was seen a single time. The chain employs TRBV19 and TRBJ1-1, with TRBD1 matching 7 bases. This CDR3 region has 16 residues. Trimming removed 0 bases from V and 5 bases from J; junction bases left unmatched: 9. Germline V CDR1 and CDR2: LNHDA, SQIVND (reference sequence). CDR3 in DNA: TGTGCCAGTAGTATAGAGACAGGGTCTTTGAGAACTGAAGCTTTCTTT. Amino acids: CASSIETGSLRTEAFF. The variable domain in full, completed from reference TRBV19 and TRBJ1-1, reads DGGITQSPKYLFRKEGQNVTLSCEQNLNHDAMYWYRQDPGQGLRLIYYSQIVNDFQKGDIAEGYSVSREKKESFPLTVTSAQKNPTAFYLCASSIETGSLRTEAFFGQGTRLTVV.

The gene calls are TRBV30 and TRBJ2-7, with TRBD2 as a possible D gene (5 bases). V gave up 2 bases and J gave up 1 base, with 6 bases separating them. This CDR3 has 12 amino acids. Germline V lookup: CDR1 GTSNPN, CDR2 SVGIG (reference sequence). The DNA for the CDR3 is TGTGCCTGGAGTCGGGGATCCTACGAGCAGTACGTC. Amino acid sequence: CAWSRGSYEQYV.

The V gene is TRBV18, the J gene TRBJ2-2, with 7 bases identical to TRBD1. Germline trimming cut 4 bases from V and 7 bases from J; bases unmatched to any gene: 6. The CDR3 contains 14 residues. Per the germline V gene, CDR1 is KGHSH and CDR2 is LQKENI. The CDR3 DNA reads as TGTGCCAGCTCACAGCTCCAGGGGGACGGGGAGCTGTTTTTT. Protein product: CASSQLQGDGELFF.

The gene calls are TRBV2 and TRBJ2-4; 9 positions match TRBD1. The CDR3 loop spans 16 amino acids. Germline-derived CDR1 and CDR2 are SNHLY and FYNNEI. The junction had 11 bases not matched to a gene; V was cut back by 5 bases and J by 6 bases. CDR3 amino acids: CASSKGTGTGTNIQYF. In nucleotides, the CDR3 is TGTGCCAGCAGTAAAGGAACCGGGACAGGGACAAACATTCAGTACTTC.

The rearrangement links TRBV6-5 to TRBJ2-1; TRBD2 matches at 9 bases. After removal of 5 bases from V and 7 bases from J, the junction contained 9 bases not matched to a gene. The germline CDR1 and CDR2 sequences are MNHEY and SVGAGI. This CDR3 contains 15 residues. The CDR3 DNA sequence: TGTGCCAGCAGTAGGGCGTCTAGCGGGGAAAATGAGCAGTTCTTC. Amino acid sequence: CASSRASSGENEQFF.

The CDR3 is CAWGDQETQYF. In DNA form, the CDR3 reads TGTGCCTGGGGGGACCAAGAGACCCAGTACTTC. The chain joins TRBV30 to TRBJ2-5; no definite D call. V was clipped by 5 bases and J by 0 bases, with 4 bases between them. Per the germline V gene, CDR1 is GTSNPN and CDR2 is SVGIG (reference sequence). This CDR3 spans 11 amino acids.

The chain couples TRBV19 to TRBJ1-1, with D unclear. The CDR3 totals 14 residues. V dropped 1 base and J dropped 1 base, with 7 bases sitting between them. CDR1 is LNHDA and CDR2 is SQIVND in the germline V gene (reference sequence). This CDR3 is CASSIALGNTEAFF. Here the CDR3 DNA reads TGTGCCAGTAGTATAGCGTTGGGGAACACTGAAGCTTTCTTT.

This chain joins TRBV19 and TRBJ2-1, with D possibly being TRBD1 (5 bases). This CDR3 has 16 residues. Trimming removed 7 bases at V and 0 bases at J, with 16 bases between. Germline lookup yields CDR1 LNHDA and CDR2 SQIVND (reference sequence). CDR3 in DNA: TGTGCCAGTACTCCTCGCCAGGGCCGCTCCTACAATGAGCAGTTCTTC. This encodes CASTPRQGRSYNEQFF.